Listed below are T cell receptor beta chains from one sample, sequenced in a study of molecular identifiers for immune sequencing clone quantification. TCRdb reprocessed the PCR reads via MiXCR and lists one record per CDR3 protein. The table lists over 550,000 distinct CDR3 sequences, around 25% of them singletons. Sequencing used naive CD8+ T cells from blood, with Jurkat cell RNA spiked in. Source of these receptors: a human donor in good health. Some libraries in this study had Jurkat cell RNA spiked in. The CDR3 runs from the conserved cysteine through the conserved F or W. Each record gives: clone size, J gene, D gene, V gene, CDR3 protein, CDR3 DNA. A D gene is named only where the DNA matches it firmly. Size tells how often a clone was seen (once, few, many) or the class of an expanded clone, and some rows leave it out.

>-|TRBJ2-7|TRBD2|TRBV9
CASNVGGGYEQYF
TGTGCCAGCAACGTAGGCGGGGGGTACGAGCAGTACTTC
>-|TRBJ1-1|-|TRBV10-3
CAISESMITEAFF
TGTGCCATCAGTGAGTCGATGATCACTGAAGCTTTCTTT
>-|TRBJ2-5|TRBD1|TRBV5-6
CASSLFGTAQETQYF
TGTGCCAGCAGCTTGTTCGGGACAGCGCAAGAGACCCAGTACTTC
>many|TRBJ1-1|-|TRBV4-1
CASSRTAQAHEAFF
TGCGCCAGCAGCCGGACGGCCCAAGCCCATGAAGCTTTCTTT
>-|TRBJ1-4|TRBD1|TRBV18
CASSPPDRGLNEKLFF
TGTGCCAGCTCACCACCGGACAGGGGGCTTAATGAAAAACTGTTTTTT
>many|TRBJ1-3|-|TRBV20-1
CSARTVGNTIYF
TGCAGTGCTAGAACAGTTGGAAACACCATATATTTT
>few|TRBJ1-4|TRBD1|TRBV28
CASSWDSLNEKLFF
TGTGCCAGCAGTTGGGACAGCCTTAATGAAAAACTGTTTTTT
>-|TRBJ2-1|-|TRBV4-3
CASSSGTRTKNEQFF
TGCGCCAGCAGCTCCGGGACACGGACGAAGAATGAGCAGTTCTTC
>-|TRBJ2-7|-|TRBV30
CAWENPGFYEQYF
TGTGCCTGGGAAAACCCGGGATTCTACGAGCAGTACTTC
>-|TRBJ2-7|-|TRBV19
CASSIGPDYEQYF
TGTGCCAGTAGTATAGGTCCGGACTACGAGCAGTACTTC
>once|TRBJ2-1|-|TRBV12-5
CASGLTHGTYNEQFF
TGTGCTAGTGGTCTCACCCACGGGACCTACAATGAGCAGTTCTTC
>-|TRBJ1-1|-|TRBV12-3/TRBV12-4
CASSLADLNTEAFF
TGTGCCAGCAGTTTAGCGGACCTGAACACTGAAGCTTTCTTT
>-|TRBJ1-2|-|TRBV7-9
CASSPTVQTGSDYGYTF
TGTGCCAGCAGCCCCACCGTGCAAACAGGATCTGATTATGGCTACACCTTC
>-|TRBJ2-1|-|TRBV30
CAWSARDPVYNEQFF
TGTGCCTGGAGTGCCCGGGACCCCGTATACAATGAGCAGTTCTTC
>-|TRBJ2-1|-|TRBV7-9
CASSPEGRLVEQIF
TGTGCCAGCAGCCCCGAGGGAAGGCTTGTTGAGCAGATCTTC
>many|TRBJ2-3|-|TRBV12-5
CASGSPDSNTDTQYF
TGTGCTAGTGGTTCCCCGGACAGCAACACAGATACGCAGTATTTT
>many|TRBJ2-3|-|TRBV28
CASSFRRGLTDTQYF
TGTGCCAGCAGTTTCCGGCGGGGGCTAACAGATACGCAGTATTTT
>many|TRBJ2-3|TRBD1|TRBV28
CASNQPGQRLDTQYF
TGTGCCAGCAACCAGCCGGGACAGAGGTTAGATACGCAGTATTTT
>-|TRBJ1-6|TRBD1|TRBV4-3
CASSQDRGDRVVKSPLHF
TGCGCCAGCAGCCAAGATAGAGGAGACAGGGTAGTGAAATCACCCCTCCACTTT
>many|TRBJ2-3|TRBD2|TRBV7-2
CASSLAPYGLAGGPTDTQYF
TGTGCCAGCAGCTTAGCGCCCTATGGACTAGCGGGGGGGCCCACAGATACGCAGTATTTT
>-|TRBJ1-1|-|TRBV19
CASNILIGAEAFF
TGTGCCAGTAATATCCTTATTGGGGCTGAAGCTTTCTTT
>few|TRBJ1-2|-|TRBV6-5
CASSSTPPEIYRNYGYTF
TGTGCCAGCAGTTCCACTCCCCCAGAGATATACCGTAACTATGGCTACACCTTC
>-|TRBJ1-4|-|TRBV27
CASATQTKEKLFF
TGTGCCAGCGCGACACAGACTAAGGAAAAACTGTTTTTT
>-|TRBJ2-5|-|TRBV6-1
CASSEAAVGGRSQETQYF
TGTGCCAGCAGTGAAGCAGCGGTTGGAGGGAGGTCGCAAGAGACCCAGTACTTC
>few|TRBJ2-5|-|TRBV19
CATPPVGREVWETQYF
TGTGCCACCCCGCCTGTCGGGAGAGAAGTATGGGAGACCCAGTACTTC
>few|TRBJ2-2|TRBD2|TRBV7-9
CASSILAGGSGELFF
TGTGCCAGCAGCATACTAGCGGGAGGATCGGGGGAGCTGTTTTTT
>many|TRBJ2-7|-|TRBV28
CASRLAGAYEQYF
TGTGCCAGCCGGCTCGCCGGGGCCTACGAGCAGTACTTC
>-|TRBJ2-1|-|TRBV2
CASSEAPESYNEQFF
TGTGCCAGCAGTGAAGCGCCCGAATCCTACAATGAGCAGTTCTTC
>-|TRBJ1-3|-|TRBV5-3
CATTEGEGNTIYF
TGTGCCACAACGGAGGGGGAGGGAAACACCATATATTTT
>-|TRBJ2-2|TRBD2|TRBV6-5
CASSYSGRVLVSGGSTGELFF
TGTGCCAGCAGTTACTCTGGGAGGGTACTAGTCAGCGGGGGGAGCACCGGGGAGCTGTTTTTT
>few|TRBJ2-3|-|TRBV5-1
CASSRTVRDGLDTQYF
TGCGCCAGCTCAAGGACAGTCCGAGACGGACTAGATACGCAGTATTTT
>-|TRBJ2-3|-|TRBV2
CASSEQGGTDSQYF
TGTGCCAGCAGTGAACAGGGGGGGACAGATTCGCAGTATTTT
>few|TRBJ2-1|TRBD2|TRBV28
CASSLAGGRNEQFF
TGTGCCAGCAGTTTAGCGGGAGGGCGGAATGAGCAGTTCTTC
>few|TRBJ1-2|TRBD1|TRBV6-6
CASNKLTGQGVSGYTF
TGTGCCAGCAATAAACTGACGGGACAGGGAGTGAGTGGCTACACCTTC
>-|TRBJ2-7|TRBD1|TRBV5-6
CASSKPGTGAYEQYF
TGTGCCAGCAGCAAGCCCGGGACAGGGGCCTACGAGCAGTACTTC
>few|TRBJ1-1|-|TRBV3-1
CASSDRWGTEAFF
TGTGCCAGCAGCGATAGGTGGGGCACTGAAGCTTTCTTT
>-|TRBJ1-1|-|TRBV4-3
CASSQDRHKDTEAFF
TGCGCCAGCAGCCAAGATCGCCACAAGGACACTGAAGCTTTCTTT
>-|TRBJ2-1|TRBD1|TRBV30
CAWSWGQGANEQFF
TGTGCCTGGAGTTGGGGACAGGGGGCGAATGAGCAGTTCTTC
>few|TRBJ2-1|-|TRBV20-1
CSARGAQGNNEQFF
TGCAGTGCTAGAGGAGCACAGGGAAACAATGAGCAGTTCTTC
>many|TRBJ1-1|-|TRBV4-3
CASSPDSREAFF
TGCGCCAGCAGCCCGGATAGTAGAGAAGCTTTCTTT
>few|TRBJ2-7|-|TRBV5-1
CASSLWWGSYEQYF
TGCGCCAGCAGCTTGTGGTGGGGAAGCTACGAGCAGTACTTT
>-|TRBJ1-1|TRBD1|TRBV9
CASSGTGEMNTEAFF
TGTGCCAGCAGCGGTACAGGGGAGATGAACACTGAAGCTTTCTTT
>few|TRBJ1-5|-|TRBV19
CASSIGIGANQPQHF
TGTGCCAGTAGTATAGGAATAGGGGCAAATCAGCCCCAGCATTTT
>-|TRBJ2-4|TRBD2|TRBV19
CASSMGGALDIQNF
TGTGCCAGTAGTATGGGAGGGGCCCTGGACATTCAGAACTTC
>many|TRBJ1-5|-|TRBV5-6
CASSSGTGPQHF
TGTGCCAGCAGCTCCGGGACCGGGCCCCAGCATTTT
>-|TRBJ2-3|TRBD1|TRBV30
CAWVTGASSTDTQYF
TGTGCCTGGGTTACAGGGGCCTCCTCCACAGATACGCAGTATTTT
>-|TRBJ2-5|TRBD1|TRBV30
CAWGQGETQYF
TGTGCCTGGGGACAGGGAGAGACCCAGTACTTC
>many|TRBJ1-1|-|TRBV6-2/TRBV6-3
CASRTGTLNTEAFF
TGTGCCAGCAGAACAGGGACCCTGAACACTGAAGCTTTCTTT